The 10 T cell receptor beta chains in this list originate from one sample, sequenced in a study of blood T cell repertoires in COVID-19 (dated by TCRdb to between 2020 and 2021). Library construction relied on the immunoSEQ multiplex PCR assay. The clones in this table, taken by TCRdb from immuneACCESS, are in-frame only. Not every clone is retained; where verified, under half of the shortfall comes from an unresolved V gene, and the cause of the rest is unknown. This sample is represented by more than 110,000 clones; around 89% of them were singletons. The ten largest make up approximately 10% of the sample. Specimen: peripheral blood. The receptor set was obtained from a woman of 80 years or more with acute or convalescent COVID-19.

The V call is TRBV29-1, the J call TRBJ1-2, with D perhaps matching TRBD1 (6 bases). Germline lookup yields CDR1 SQVTM and CDR2 ANQGSEA. The CDR3 has 10 amino acids. V was pared by 6 bases and J by 7 bases, with 9 bases between. The CDR3: CSVGTRGYTF. The DNA of the CDR3 is TGCAGCGTAGGGACACGTGGCTACACCTTC.

The chain carries TRBV2 and TRBJ1-6, with 9 bases that match TRBD1. The ends lost 8 bases at V and 13 bases at J; junction bases unmatched: 12. The CDR3 totals 14 residues. Germline CDR1 SNHLY, CDR2 FYNNEI. CDR3: CASAPGQGYGPLHF. CDR3 in DNA: TGTGCCAGCGCACCGGGACAGGGCTATGGGCCCCTCCACTTT.

The rearrangement uses TRBV7-9 and TRBJ1-6; D perhaps matches TRBD1 (5 bases). This CDR3 spans 13 amino acids. Germline CDR1 is SEHNR and CDR2 is FQNEAQ (reference sequence). V lost 1 base and J lost 9, with 7 bases in between. DNA for the CDR3: TGTGCCAGCAGCTTAGGGGACTTTTCACCCCTCCACTTT. It encodes CASSLGDFSPLHF.

The CDR3 nucleotides are TGTGCCAGCTCACCGGACAGAGTCACAGATACGCAGTATTTT. This encodes CASSPDRVTDTQYF. The rearrangement uses TRBV18 and TRBJ2-3, with D possibly TRBD1 on 6 matching bases. The V end lost 3 bases, the J end lost 2 bases, and 9 bases lay between the germline ends. The CDR3 spans 14 residues. Germline CDR1 is KGHSH and CDR2 is LQKENI.

V is TRBV5-1 and J is TRBJ1-4; D possibly corresponds to TRBD1 (6 bases). With 5 bases removed from V and 0 bases from J, the gap between germline ends came to 11 bases. Germline assignment: CDR1 SGHRS and CDR2 YFSETQ. This CDR3 is 15 amino acids long. CDR3 nucleotides: TGCGCCAGCAGATTCACAGGGTCAACTAATGAAAAACTGTTTTTT. Amino acids: CASRFTGSTNEKLFF.

This chain links TRBV24-1 with TRBJ1-5; D not resolved. CDR1 and CDR2 from the germline V gene are KGHDR and SFDVKD. CDR3 length: 13 amino acids. V lost 4 bases and J 2 bases, leaving 5 bases between the germline ends. DNA for the CDR3: TGTGCCACCAGTGACACGGGCAATCAGCCCCAGCATTTT. Translated, it gives CATSDTGNQPQHF.

V and J are TRBV2 and TRBJ1-2; 7 bases line up with TRBD1. The CDR3 covers 13 residues. Per the germline V gene, CDR1 is SNHLY and CDR2 is FYNNEI. The junction had 6 bases not matched to a gene; V was cut back by 5 bases and J by 6 bases. For the CDR3, the DNA is TGTGCCAGCAGTCCGACAGGGTTTAATGGCTACACCTTC. The encoded protein is CASSPTGFNGYTF.

In nucleotides, the CDR3 is TGTGCCTGGAGTTCGACAGTGAATCAGCCCCAGCATTTT. It codes for CAWSSTVNQPQHF. The rearrangement joins TRBV30 to TRBJ1-5, with D perhaps matching TRBD1 (5 bases). This CDR3 region has 13 residues. Germline values: CDR1 GTSNPN, CDR2 SVGIG (reference sequence). V lost 2 bases and J 4 bases, leaving 9 bases between the germline ends. The full variable domain, rest sourced from reference TRBV30 and TRBJ1-5, is SQTIHQWPATLVQPVGSPLSLECTVEGTSNPNLYWYRQAAGRGLQLLFYSVGIGQISSEVPQNLSASRPQDRQFILSSKKLLLSDSGFYLCAWSSTVNQPQHFGDGTRLSIL.

The rearrangement joins TRBV7-8 to TRBJ2-1, with 12 bases that match TRBD2. This CDR3 is built from 14 residues. Losses at the gene ends were 3 bases for V and 16 bases for J; bases not matched to a gene: 10. The germline V gene has CDR1 SGHVS and CDR2 FQNEAQ. CDR3 loop: CASSLTSGGLSQFF. The CDR3 nucleotides read TGTGCCAGCAGCTTGACTAGCGGGGGCCTCTCGCAATTCTTC.

This clone was detected once. The V gene is TRBV3-1 (or the pseudogene TRBV3-2), the J gene TRBJ2-2; D not resolved. Deletions cut 2 bases from V and 11 bases from J, with 6 bases between. This CDR3 spans 11 amino acids. Germline loops: CDR1 LGHDT, CDR2 YNNKEL (reference sequence). CDR3 DNA sequence: TGTGCCAGCAGCCAAACTTTTGAGCTGTTTTTT. Its translation: CASSQTFELFF.